This section outlines one T cell receptor beta chain sequence together with its context. The antigen this receptor binds is unknown. No per-base quality is available; no much larger clone lies one base away. Including the terminal cysteine and phenylalanine, the CDR3 comprises 15 residues. The entry retains the CDR3 DNA only, 45 bases that are in frame from base 1. From the germline V gene, CDR1 is SGHAT and CDR2 is FQNNGV. The junction shows trimming of 5 bases on V and 4 bases on J, and the gene matches do not reach 8 bases of it. The entry originates in a study of cytomegalovirus exposure and HLA in healthy donors (dated by TCRdb to about 2017). General notes on the study: A later analysis indicated that the roughly 120 validation repertoires were generated on the platform also employed for the approximately 700 repertoires of the first cohort. A separate validation cohort of about 110 different subjects was used in addition to the approximately 670-subject first cohort. To predict cytomegalovirus infection status, the study brought together high-throughput TCR immunosequencing, statistical association of individual TCRs with disease status, and machine learning. The study aimed to test whether signatures of past pathogen exposure could be identified by cataloging public T cell receptors. On the study overall, not on this receptor specifically: A few of the identified cytomegalovirus-associated TCR beta chains were confirmed in vitro to be specific for cytomegalovirus antigens. While some public TCRs were present in many individuals, most TCR sequences turned up only very rarely across donors. According to the authors, the approach could potentially be generalized to other disease states and immunological phenotypes. In a later analysis, TCRs clustered in the first cohort were found to also tend to co-occur in the approximately 120 validation repertoires, with 94% of cluster scores above 0. Cytomegalovirus status was reported to be diagnosed by the classifier with high specificity and sensitivity in both the original and validation cohorts. All 110 or so repertoires were used to score co-occurrence in the validation cohort in a later analysis, because that analysis had no HLA typing for the cohort. The study listed 150 to 200 TCR beta chains as associated with cytomegalovirus.

Library prep was done by the immunoSEQ multiplex PCR assay. Under the source paper's analysis protocol: A statistical classification framework was built to diagnose cytomegalovirus status from the catalog of TCR beta chain sequences. The source is immuneACCESS, and TCRdb retained only in-frame sequences with V and J called. Part of the clones is not carried over; for the studies checked, unresolved V genes explain less than half of this, and the remainder is unexplained. V and J calls and clone size are as listed in that table; D and trimming were resolved from the DNA. Present in this sample are some 200,000 clones, around nine tenths of which were seen just once. The ten largest clones capture about 7.2% of the sample. The donors were included in the validation cohort of 120 subjects, a group kept apart from the roughly 700-subject first cohort.

The sequence was obtained from a man aged 25-45 years in good health and CMV-seropositive. The V and J segments used are TRBV11-2 and TRBJ1-2, with 9 junctional bases fitting TRBD1. The sample comprised PBMCs. DNA sequence: TGTGCCAGCAGCCCAACAGGGGGCACTGGCTATGGCTACACCTTC. This encodes CASSPTGGTGYGYTF.